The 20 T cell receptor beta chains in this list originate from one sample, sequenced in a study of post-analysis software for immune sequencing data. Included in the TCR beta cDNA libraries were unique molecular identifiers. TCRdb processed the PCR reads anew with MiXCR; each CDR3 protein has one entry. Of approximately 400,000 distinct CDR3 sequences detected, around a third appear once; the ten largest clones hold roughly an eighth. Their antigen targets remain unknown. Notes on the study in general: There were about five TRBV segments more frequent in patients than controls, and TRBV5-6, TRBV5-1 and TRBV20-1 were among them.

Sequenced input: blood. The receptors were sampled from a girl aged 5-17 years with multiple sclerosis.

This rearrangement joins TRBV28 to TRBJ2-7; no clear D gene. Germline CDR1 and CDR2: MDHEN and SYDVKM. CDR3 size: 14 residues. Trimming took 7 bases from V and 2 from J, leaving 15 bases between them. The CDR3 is CASTQNALAYEQYF. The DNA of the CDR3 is TGTGCCAGCACCCAGAACGCGCTCGCCTACGAGCAGTACTTC.

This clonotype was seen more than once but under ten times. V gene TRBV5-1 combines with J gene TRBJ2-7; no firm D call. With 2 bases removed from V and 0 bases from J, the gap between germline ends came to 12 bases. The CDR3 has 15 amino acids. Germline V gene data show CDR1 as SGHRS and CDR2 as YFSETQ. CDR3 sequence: CASSFGSLISYEQYF. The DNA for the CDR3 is TGCGCCAGCAGCTTCGGAAGCCTGATCTCCTACGAGCAGTACTTC. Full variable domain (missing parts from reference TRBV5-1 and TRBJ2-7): KAGVTQTPRYLIKTRGQQVTLSCSPISGHRSVSWYQQTPGQGLQFLFEYFSETQRNKGNFPGRFSGRQFSNSRSEMNVSTLELGDSALYLCASSFGSLISYEQYFGPGTRLTVT.

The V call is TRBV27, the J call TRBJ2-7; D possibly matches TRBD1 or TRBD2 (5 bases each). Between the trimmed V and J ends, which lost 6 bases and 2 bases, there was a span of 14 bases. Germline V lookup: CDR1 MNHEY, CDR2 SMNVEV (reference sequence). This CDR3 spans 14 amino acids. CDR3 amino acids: CASRGDRSPYEQYF. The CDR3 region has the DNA TGTGCCAGCAGGGGGGACCGTTCCCCCTACGAGCAGTACTTC.

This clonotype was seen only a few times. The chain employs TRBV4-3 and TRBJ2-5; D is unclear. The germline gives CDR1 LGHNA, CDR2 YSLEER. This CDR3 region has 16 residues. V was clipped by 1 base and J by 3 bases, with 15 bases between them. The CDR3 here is CASSQGASPQEETQYF. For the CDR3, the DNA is TGCGCCAGCAGCCAAGGGGCTTCACCCCAAGAAGAGACCCAGTACTTC.

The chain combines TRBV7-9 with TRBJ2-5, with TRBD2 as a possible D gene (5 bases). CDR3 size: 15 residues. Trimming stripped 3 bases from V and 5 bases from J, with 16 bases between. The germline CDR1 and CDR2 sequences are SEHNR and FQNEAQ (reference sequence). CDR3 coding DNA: TGTGCCAGCAGCTTGAGCGGACTTGGCAAGGAGACCCAGTACTTC. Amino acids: CASSLSGLGKETQYF.

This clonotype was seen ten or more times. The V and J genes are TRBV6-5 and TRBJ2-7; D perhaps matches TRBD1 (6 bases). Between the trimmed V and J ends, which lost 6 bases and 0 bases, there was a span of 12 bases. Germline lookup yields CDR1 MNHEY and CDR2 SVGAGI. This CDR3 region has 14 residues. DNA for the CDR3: TGTGCCAGCAGCTATAGGGGGAACTCCTACGAGCAGTACTTC. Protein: CASSYRGNSYEQYF.

The CDR3 coding sequence is TGTGCCAGCAGCCTAGGACAGAGCGCAGATACGCAGTATTTT. The encoded protein is CASSLGQSADTQYF. The chain joins TRBV7-2 to TRBJ2-3; perhaps TRBD1 as D (6 bases). Germline V gives CDR1 SGHTA, CDR2 FQGNSA. The V end lost 5 bases, the J end lost 4 bases, and 13 bases lay between the germline ends. The CDR3 runs 14 residues.

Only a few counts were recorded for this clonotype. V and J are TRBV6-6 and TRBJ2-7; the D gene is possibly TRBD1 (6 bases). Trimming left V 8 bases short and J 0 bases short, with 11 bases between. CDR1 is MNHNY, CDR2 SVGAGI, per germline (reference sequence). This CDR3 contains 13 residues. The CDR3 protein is CASQGQRSYEQYF. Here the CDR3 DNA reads TGTGCCAGCCAGGGGCAACGCTCCTACGAGCAGTACTTC.

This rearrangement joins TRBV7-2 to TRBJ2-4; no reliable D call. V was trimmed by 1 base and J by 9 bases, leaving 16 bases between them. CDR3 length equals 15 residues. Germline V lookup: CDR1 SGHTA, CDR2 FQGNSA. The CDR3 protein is CASSLGTARHSIQYF. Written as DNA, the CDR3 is TGTGCCAGCAGCTTAGGAACAGCAAGACATTCCATTCAGTACTTC.

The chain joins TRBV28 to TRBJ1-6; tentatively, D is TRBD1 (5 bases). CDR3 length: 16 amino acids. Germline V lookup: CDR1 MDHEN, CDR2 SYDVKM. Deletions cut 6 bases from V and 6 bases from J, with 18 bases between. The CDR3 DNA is TGTGCCAGCAGGTTCCGCCTAGGGGACCCTAATTCACCCCTCCACTTT. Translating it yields CASRFRLGDPNSPLHF.

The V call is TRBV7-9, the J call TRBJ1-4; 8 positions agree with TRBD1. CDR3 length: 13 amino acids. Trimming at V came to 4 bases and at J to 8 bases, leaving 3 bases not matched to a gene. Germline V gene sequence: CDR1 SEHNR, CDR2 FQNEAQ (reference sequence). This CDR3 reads CASSYGQGEKLFF. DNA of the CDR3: TGTGCCAGCAGCTATGGACAGGGAGAAAAACTGTTTTTT.

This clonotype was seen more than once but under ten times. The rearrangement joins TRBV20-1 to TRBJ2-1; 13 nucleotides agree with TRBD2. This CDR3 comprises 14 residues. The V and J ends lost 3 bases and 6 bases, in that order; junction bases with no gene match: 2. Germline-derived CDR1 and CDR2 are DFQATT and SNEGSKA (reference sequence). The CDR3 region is CSARGTSGVNEQFF. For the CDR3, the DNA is TGCAGTGCTAGGGGGACTAGCGGGGTCAATGAGCAGTTCTTC.

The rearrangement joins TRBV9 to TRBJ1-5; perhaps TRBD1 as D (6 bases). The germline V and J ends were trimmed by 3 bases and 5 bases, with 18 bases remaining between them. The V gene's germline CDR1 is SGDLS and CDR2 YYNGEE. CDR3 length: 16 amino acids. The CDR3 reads CASSGGGGGTDQPQHF. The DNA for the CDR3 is TGTGCCAGCAGCGGTGGGGGCGGGGGGACCGATCAGCCCCAGCATTTT.

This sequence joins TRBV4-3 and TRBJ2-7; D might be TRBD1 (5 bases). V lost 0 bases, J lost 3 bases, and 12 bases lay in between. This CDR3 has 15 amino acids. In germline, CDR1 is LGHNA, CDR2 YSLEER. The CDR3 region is CASSQDQGFLYEQYF. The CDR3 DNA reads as TGCGCCAGCAGCCAAGATCAGGGATTCCTCTACGAGCAGTACTTC.

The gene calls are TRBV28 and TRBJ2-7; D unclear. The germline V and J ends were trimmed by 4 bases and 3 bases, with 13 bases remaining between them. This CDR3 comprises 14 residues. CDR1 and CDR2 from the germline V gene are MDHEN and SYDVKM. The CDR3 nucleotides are TGTGCCAGCAGTTCCTTTGATGGGCGCTACGAGCAGTACTTC. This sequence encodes CASSSFDGRYEQYF.

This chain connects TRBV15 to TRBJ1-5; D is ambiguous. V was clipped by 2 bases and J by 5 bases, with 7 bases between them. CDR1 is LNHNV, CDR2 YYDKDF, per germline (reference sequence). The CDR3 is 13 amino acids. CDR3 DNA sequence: TGTGCCACCAGCAGACAGGACCATCAGCCCCAGCATTTT. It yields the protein CATSRQDHQPQHF.

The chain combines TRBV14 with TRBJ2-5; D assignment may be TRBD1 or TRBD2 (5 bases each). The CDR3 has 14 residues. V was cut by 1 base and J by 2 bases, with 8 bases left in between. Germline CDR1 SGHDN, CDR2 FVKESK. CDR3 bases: TGTGCCAGCAGCCAAGCTTGGGGGCAAGAGACCCAGTACTTC. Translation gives CASSQAWGQETQYF.

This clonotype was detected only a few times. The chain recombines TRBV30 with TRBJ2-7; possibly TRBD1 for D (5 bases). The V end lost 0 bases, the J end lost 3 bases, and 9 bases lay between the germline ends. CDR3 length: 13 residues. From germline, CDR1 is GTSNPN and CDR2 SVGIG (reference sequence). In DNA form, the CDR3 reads TGTGCCTGGAGTGTAGTCCAGGGCTACGAGCAGTACTTC. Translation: CAWSVVQGYEQYF.

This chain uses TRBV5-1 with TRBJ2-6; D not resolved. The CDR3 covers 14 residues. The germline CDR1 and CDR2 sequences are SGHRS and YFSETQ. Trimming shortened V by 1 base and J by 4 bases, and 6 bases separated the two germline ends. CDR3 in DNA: TGCGCCAGCAGCTTGCTTGAAGGGGCCAACGTCCTGACTTTC. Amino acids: CASSLLEGANVLTF.

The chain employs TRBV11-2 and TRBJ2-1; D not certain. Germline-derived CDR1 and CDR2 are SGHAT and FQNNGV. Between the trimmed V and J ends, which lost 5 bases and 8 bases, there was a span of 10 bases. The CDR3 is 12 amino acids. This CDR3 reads CASSPNWHEQFF. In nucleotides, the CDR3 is TGTGCCAGCAGCCCCAATTGGCATGAGCAGTTCTTC.